The TCR beta chain described here comes from a study of blood T cell repertoires in COVID-19. Overall study: COVID-19 samples, acute and convalescent, were from the United States, Italy and Spain. T cells, B-cell-depleted T cells, or PBMCs supplied cDNA or gDNA.

Per the original data handling: Reference gene primer amplification gave nucleated cell count estimates. The protocol was immunoSEQ multiplex PCR, while the TCRdb copy is restricted to in-frame clones and leaves out a portion. V and J calls plus clone size are reproduced from that table; the DNA served to infer D and trimming. Found here are under 200,000 clones, about 80% of them singletons; the top ten hold about 2.7%. This CDR3 contains 15 residues. V shed 3 bases and J 5 bases; nucleotides not matched to a gene: 7. CDR1 is MNHEY and CDR2 is SMNVEV in the germline V gene (reference sequence). This chain links TRBV27 with TRBJ2-5, with 9 nucleotides matching TRBD1. This TCR was sampled from a human donor with acute or convalescent COVID-19. The donor label of this sample is uncertain. Source material: peripheral blood. The CDR3 spells CASSLSGTGFETQYF. CDR3 nucleotides: TGTGCCAGCAGTTTGTCCGGGACAGGGTTCGAGACCCAGTACTTC.